This entry features one T cell receptor (beta chain) sequence. What it recognizes is unknown. V was shortened by 2 bases and J by 0 bases, with 16 bases between the two germline ends. The germline V gene has CDR1 SGHVS and CDR2 FNYEAQ. The CDR3 contains 18 residues. The data belong to a study of T-cell reconstitution after alpha-beta-depleted transplantation in children. Study-level findings and limits: Several hundred rapidly expanded clones from non-depleted graft cells reportedly supplied alpha-beta T cells about two months post-transplant.

Preparation of the TCRbeta library used unique molecular identifiers. TCRdb analysed the PCR reads with MiXCR anew, one entry per CDR3 protein. The sample lists 450,000 to 600,000 distinct CDR3 sequences; over 10% were seen once. This chain links TRBV7-6 with TRBJ2-2, with D unresolved. The sequence was collected from a male patient between 5 and 17 years old who had a stem cell transplant for acute myeloid leukemia, so the T cells may come from the graft donor. Here the sequenced sample was PBMCs, mostly from graft donor cells, taken 360 days after TCRalphabeta/CD19-depleted stem cell transplant. In nucleotides, the CDR3 is TGTGCCAGCAGCTTAACGGGTACAGACTCAGCGAACACCGGGGAGCTGTTTTTT. Residues: CASSLTGTDSANTGELFF.